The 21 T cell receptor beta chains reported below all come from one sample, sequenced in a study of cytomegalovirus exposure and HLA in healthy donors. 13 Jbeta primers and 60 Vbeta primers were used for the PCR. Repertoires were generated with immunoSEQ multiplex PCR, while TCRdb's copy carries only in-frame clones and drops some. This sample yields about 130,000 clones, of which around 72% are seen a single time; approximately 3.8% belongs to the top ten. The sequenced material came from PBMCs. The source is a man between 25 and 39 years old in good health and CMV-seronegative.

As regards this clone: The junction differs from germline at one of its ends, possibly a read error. CDR3 region: CANSFGQGFTEAFF. CDR3 in DNA: TGTGCCAACAGCTTTGGACAGGGCTTCACTGAAGCTTTCTTT. The chain employs TRBV7-9 and TRBJ1-1; TRBD1 aligns across 8 bases. Germline lookup yields CDR1 SEHNR and CDR2 FQNEAQ (reference sequence). The CDR3 is 14 residues long.

In nucleotides, the CDR3 is TGTGCCAGCAGCGTAGGGGGCCCCACCGGGGAGCTGTTTTTT. It codes for CASSVGGPTGELFF. The rearrangement links TRBV9 to TRBJ2-2, with a weak D call TRBD1 (5 bases). The CDR3 contains 14 residues. The germline V and J ends were trimmed by 0 bases and 4 bases, with 7 bases remaining between them. Germline V gives CDR1 SGDLS, CDR2 YYNGEE.

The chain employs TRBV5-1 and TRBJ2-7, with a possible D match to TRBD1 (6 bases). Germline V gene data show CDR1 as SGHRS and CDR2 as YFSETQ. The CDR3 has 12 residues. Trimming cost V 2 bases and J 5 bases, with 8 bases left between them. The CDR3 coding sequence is TGCGCCAGCAGCTTCGGACAGAACGAGCAGTACTTC. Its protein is CASSFGQNEQYF.

CDR3 amino acids: CASSLTPTDSNQPQHF. The CDR3 DNA reads TGTGCCAGCAGCTTAACTCCGACAGACAGCAATCAGCCCCAGCATTTT. V and J are TRBV7-3 and TRBJ1-5; perhaps TRBD1 as D (5 bases). The germline V gene encodes CDR1 SGHTA and CDR2 FQGTGA. V was clipped by 0 bases and J by 1 base, with 10 bases between them. CDR3 length: 16 residues.

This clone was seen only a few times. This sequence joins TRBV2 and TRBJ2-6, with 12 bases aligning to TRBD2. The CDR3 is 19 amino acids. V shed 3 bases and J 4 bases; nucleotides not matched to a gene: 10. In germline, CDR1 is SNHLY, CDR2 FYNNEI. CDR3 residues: CASSELAGGWIEGANVLTF. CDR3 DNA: TGTGCCAGCAGTGAGCTAGCGGGGGGGTGGATCGAGGGGGCCAACGTCCTGACTTTC.

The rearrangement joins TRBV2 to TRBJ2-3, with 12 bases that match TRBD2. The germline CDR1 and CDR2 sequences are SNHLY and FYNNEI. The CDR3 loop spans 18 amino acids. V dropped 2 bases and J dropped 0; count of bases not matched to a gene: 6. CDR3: CASSERLAGEESTDTQYF. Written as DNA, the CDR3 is TGTGCCAGCAGTGAACGACTAGCGGGGGAGGAAAGCACAGATACGCAGTATTTT.

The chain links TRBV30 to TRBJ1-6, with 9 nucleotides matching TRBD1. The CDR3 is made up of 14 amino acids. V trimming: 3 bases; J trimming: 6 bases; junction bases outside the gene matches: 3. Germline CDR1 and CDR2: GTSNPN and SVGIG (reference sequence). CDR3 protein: CAWRQGASNSPLHF. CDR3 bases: TGTGCCTGGAGACAGGGGGCTAGTAATTCACCCCTCCACTTT.

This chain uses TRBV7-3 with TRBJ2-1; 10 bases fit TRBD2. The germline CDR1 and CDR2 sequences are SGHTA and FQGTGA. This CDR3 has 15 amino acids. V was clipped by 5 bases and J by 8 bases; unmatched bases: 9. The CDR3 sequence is CASSLQRGGIDEQFF. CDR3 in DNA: TGTGCCAGCAGCCTCCAGCGGGGGGGCATCGATGAGCAGTTCTTC. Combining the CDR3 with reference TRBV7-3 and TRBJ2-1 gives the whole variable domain GAGVSQTPSNKVTEKGKYVELRCDPISGHTALYWYRQSLGQGPEFLIYFQGTGAADDSGLPNDRFFAVRPEGSVSTLKIQRTERGDSAVYLCASSLQRGGIDEQFFGPGTRLTVL.

CDR3: CASNFPGAGRGGGYTF. CDR3 DNA: TGTGCCAGCAACTTCCCAGGGGCAGGCCGGGGGGGTGGCTACACCTTC. The chain carries TRBV28 and TRBJ1-2; a weak D match, TRBD1 (6 bases). This CDR3 has 16 amino acids. Deletions cut 7 bases from V and 7 bases from J, with 25 bases between. Looked up from germline, CDR1 is MDHEN and CDR2 is SYDVKM.

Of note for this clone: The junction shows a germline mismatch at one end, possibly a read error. The CDR3 loop is CASSVDTGGLAYEQYF. The CDR3 DNA reads as TGTGCCAGCAGCGTAGATACAGGGGGCCTAGCCTATGAGCAGTACTTC. J is TRBJ2-7 and V is TRBV9; TRBD1 matches 9 bases. The CDR3 totals 16 residues. Germline V gene sequence: CDR1 SGDLS, CDR2 YYNGEE.

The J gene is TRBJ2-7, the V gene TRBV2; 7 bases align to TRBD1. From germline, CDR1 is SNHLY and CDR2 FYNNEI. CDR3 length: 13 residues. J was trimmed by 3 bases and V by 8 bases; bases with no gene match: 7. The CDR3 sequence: CASGDREYYEQYF. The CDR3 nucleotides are TGTGCCAGCGGCGACAGGGAATACTACGAGCAGTACTTC.

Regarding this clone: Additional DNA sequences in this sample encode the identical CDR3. The CDR3 DNA sequence: TGTGCCAGCAGCGCCAGGCAGGATGCCAAAAACATTCAGTACTTC. Residues: CASSARQDAKNIQYF. V gene TRBV7-9 combines with J gene TRBJ2-4; D not certain. Trimming shortened V by 5 bases and J by 1 base, and 12 bases separated the two germline ends. The CDR3 runs 15 residues. Germline assignment: CDR1 SEHNR and CDR2 FQNEAQ (reference sequence).

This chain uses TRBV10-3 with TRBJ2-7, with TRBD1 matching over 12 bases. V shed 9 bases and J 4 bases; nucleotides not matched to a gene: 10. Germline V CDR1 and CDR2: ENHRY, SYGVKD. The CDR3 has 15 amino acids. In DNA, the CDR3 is TGTGCCATATACCCGGGGACAGGGGGCACGTACGAGCAGTACTTC. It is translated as CAIYPGTGGTYEQYF.

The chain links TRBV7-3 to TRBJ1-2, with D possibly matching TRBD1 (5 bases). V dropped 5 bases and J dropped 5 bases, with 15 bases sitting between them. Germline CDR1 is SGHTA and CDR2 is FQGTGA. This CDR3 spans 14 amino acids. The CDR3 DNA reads TGTGCCAGCAGCCCCTCAGGGCTAGGGTATGGCTACACCTTC. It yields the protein CASSPSGLGYGYTF.

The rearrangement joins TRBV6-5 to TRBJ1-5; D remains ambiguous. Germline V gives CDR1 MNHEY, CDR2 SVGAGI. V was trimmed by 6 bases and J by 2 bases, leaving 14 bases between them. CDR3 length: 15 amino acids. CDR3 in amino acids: CASRPRSQRNQPQHF. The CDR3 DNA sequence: TGTGCCAGCAGGCCTAGGTCGCAGCGCAATCAGCCCCAGCATTTT.

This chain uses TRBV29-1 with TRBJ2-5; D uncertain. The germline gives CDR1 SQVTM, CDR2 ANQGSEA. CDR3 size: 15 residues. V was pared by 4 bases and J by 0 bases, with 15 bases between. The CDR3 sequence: CSVVFARSHQETQYF. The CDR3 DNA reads TGCAGCGTTGTCTTCGCGAGAAGCCACCAAGAGACCCAGTACTTC.

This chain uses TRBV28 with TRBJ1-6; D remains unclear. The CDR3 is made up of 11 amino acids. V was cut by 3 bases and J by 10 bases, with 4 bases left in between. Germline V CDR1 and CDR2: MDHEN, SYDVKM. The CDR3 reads CASSLGSPLHF. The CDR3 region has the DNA TGTGCCAGCAGTTTGGGCTCACCCCTCCACTTT.

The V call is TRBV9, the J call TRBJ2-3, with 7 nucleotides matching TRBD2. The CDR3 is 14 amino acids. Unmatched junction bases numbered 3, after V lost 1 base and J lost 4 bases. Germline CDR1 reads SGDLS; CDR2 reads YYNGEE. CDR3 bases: TGTGCCAGCAGCGTACGGGGGGTGGCAGATACGCAGTATTTT. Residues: CASSVRGVADTQYF.

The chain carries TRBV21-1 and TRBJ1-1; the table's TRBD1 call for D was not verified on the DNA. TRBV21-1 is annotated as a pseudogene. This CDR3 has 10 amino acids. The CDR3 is CARGGTEAFF. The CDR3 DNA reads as TGTGCCCGAGGGGGTACTGAAGCTTTCTTT.

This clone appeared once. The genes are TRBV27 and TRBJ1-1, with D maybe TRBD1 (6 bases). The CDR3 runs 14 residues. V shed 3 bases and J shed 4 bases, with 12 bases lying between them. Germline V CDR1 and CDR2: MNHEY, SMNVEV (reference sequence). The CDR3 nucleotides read TGTGCCAGCAGTTTGGGGGCTGGCTCCACTGAAGCTTTCTTT. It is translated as CASSLGAGSTEAFF.

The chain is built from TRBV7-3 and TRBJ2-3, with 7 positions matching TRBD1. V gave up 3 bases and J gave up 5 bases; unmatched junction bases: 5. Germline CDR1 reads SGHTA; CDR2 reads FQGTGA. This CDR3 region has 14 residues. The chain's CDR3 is CASSFRGLRDTQYF. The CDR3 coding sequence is TGTGCCAGCAGCTTCAGGGGGTTGAGAGATACGCAGTATTTT.